This T cell receptor (beta chain) was observed in a study of early T cells in non-severe SARS-CoV-2 infection. The overall study: Sequencing of unsorted whole blood was done on bulk RNA, leaving chains unpaired. Study-wide points: A preference for anti-spike CD8 responses marked VDJdb matching, which missed private and CD4 specificities.

This clonotype was counted only a few times. Its antigen is unidentified. Germline V gives CDR1 SGHDN, CDR2 FVKESK. Trimming removed 1 base from V and 3 bases from J, with 19 bases in between. The CDR3 sequence is 19 residues long. Individual cDNA molecules received unique molecular identifiers during library preparation. TCRdb itself ran the 5' RACE reads through MiXCR, one entry per CDR3 protein. The top ten clones hold approximately 4.5% of a sample with approximately 45,000 distinct CDR3 sequences, 6% to 7.5% of them seen once. The TCR comes from an adult who was a healthcare worker with PCR-confirmed SARS-CoV-2 infection or an uninfected control (not recorded which). The sequenced material came from whole blood. The rearrangement uses TRBV14 and TRBJ2-6; D might be TRBD2 (6 bases). DNA of the CDR3: TGTGCCAGCAGCCAAGTAGGCGGGACCGGGGCTCTTGGGGCCAACGTCCTGACTTTC. This encodes CASSQVGGTGALGANVLTF. The full variable domain, completed using reference TRBV14 and TRBJ2-6, is EAGVTQFPSHSVIEKGQTVTLRCDPISGHDNLYWYRRVMGKEIKFLLHFVKESKQDESGMPNNRFLAERTGGTYSTLKVQPAELEDSGVYFCASSQVGGTGALGANVLTFGAGSRLTVL.